These 8 T cell receptor beta chains came from one sample sequenced in a study of blood T cells in healthy people across ages. The use of a sample-barcoded 5' primer and a J-beta primer mix characterized a second PCR of 7 to 11 cycles. TCRdb re-called the 5' RACE reads with MiXCR, one entry per CDR3 protein. The sample records hundreds of thousands of distinct CDR3 sequences, roughly 25% being singletons. The same data also went into a second study, on T cells of mothers and their children.

Material: blood. Receptors were obtained from a boy younger than 18 in good health.

The sample holds a few counts of this clonotype. This chain joins TRBV7-2 and TRBJ1-1; no clear D. Per the germline V gene, CDR1 is SGHTA and CDR2 is FQGNSA. V shed 5 bases and J shed 3 bases, with 16 bases lying between them. The CDR3 covers 15 residues. CDR3 protein: CASSLGPTPYTEAFF. DNA of the CDR3: TGTGCCAGCAGCCTTGGACCAACACCCTACACTGAAGCTTTCTTT.

This sequence joins TRBV5-1 and TRBJ2-3; 13 bases match TRBD2. Per the germline V gene, CDR1 is SGHRS and CDR2 is YFSETQ. There are 17 residues in the CDR3. The junction had 10 bases not matched to a gene; V was cut back by 4 bases and J by 5 bases. DNA of the CDR3: TGCGCCAGCAGCCTAGTCCGACTAGCGGGGGGCCTAGATACGCAGTATTTT. Amino acids: CASSLVRLAGGLDTQYF.

There are a few counts of this clonotype. The chain links TRBV5-1 to TRBJ1-5; maybe TRBD1 (5 bases). V was pared by 0 bases and J by 3 bases, with 10 bases between. The CDR3 loop spans 15 amino acids. Germline values: CDR1 SGHRS, CDR2 YFSETQ. The CDR3 nucleotides read TGCGCCAGCAGCTTGGGGGACGTCTCCAATCAGCCCCAGCATTTT. This sequence encodes CASSLGDVSNQPQHF.

At least ten counts were recorded for this clonotype. The rearrangement uses TRBV29-1 and TRBJ2-5; tentatively, D is TRBD1 (6 bases). The CDR3 sequence is 13 residues long. Germline V gene sequence: CDR1 SQVTM, CDR2 ANQGSEA. V lost 3 bases to trimming and J lost 1 base, with 9 bases between them. The CDR3 DNA sequence: TGCAGCGTTGACATGGGGGCCCAAGAGACCCAGTACTTC. Translated, it gives CSVDMGAQETQYF.

This clonotype was seen a few times. The chain recombines TRBV7-6 with TRBJ2-5; D is ambiguous. CDR1 and CDR2 from the germline V gene are SGHVS and FNYEAQ. This CDR3 region has 13 residues. The V end was cut by 3 bases, the J end by 4 bases, with 9 bases between. CDR3 nucleotides: TGTGCCAGCAGCTTCGGATATGGAGAGACCCAGTACTTC. Protein product: CASSFGYGETQYF. The full variable domain, in which reference TRBV7-6 and TRBJ2-5 provide the parts outside the CDR3, is GAGVSQSPRYKVTKRGQDVALRCDPISGHVSLYWYRQALGQGPEFLTYFNYEAQQDKSGLPNDRFSAERPEGSISTLTIQRTEQRDSAMYRCASSFGYGETQYFGPGTRLLVL.

This chain joins TRBV7-3 and TRBJ2-1; D is unresolved. The length of the CDR3 is 16 residues. The V and J ends lost 1 base and 4 bases respectively, with 14 bases between them. CDR1 and CDR2 from the germline V gene are SGHTA and FQGTGA. CDR3 sequence reads: CASSLSILPPYNEQFF. As DNA, the CDR3 is TGTGCCAGCAGCTTAAGTATCCTACCCCCTTACAATGAGCAGTTCTTC.

The chain uses TRBV12-3 or TRBV12-4 and TRBJ1-5; D ambiguous. Trimming took off 2 bases at V and 2 bases at J, with 4 bases between the two ends. The CDR3 is made up of 13 amino acids. The CDR3 bases are TGTGCCAGCAGTTTATTTGGCAATCAGCCCCAGCATTTT. Encoded protein: CASSLFGNQPQHF.

The chain employs TRBV6-5 and TRBJ1-2; no firm D call. The germline V gene has CDR1 MNHEY and CDR2 SVGAGI. The V end was cut by 5 bases, the J end by 5 bases, with 12 bases between. This CDR3 has 13 residues. In DNA form, the CDR3 reads TGTGCCAGCAGTGATAGACGGCTTTATGGCTACACCTTC. This translates into CASSDRRLYGYTF.